This T cell receptor beta chain was profiled in a study of control samples from healthy donors and cancer patients. Clones were read by immunoSEQ multiplex PCR, and TCRdb kept only the in-frame ones, dropping some. The sample comprises over 90,000 clones, under 95% of which are singletons, and 2.5% rests with the top ten. Sequenced: blood. The origin of this receptor is a woman between 18 and 29 years old in good health.

CDR3 bases: TGTGCCAGCAGCCAACTACAGACAGGTCAGCCCCAGCATTTT. Its protein product is CASSQLQTGQPQHF. This chain joins TRBV3-1 (or the pseudogene TRBV3-2) and TRBJ1-5; possibly TRBD1 for D (6 bases). Germline-derived CDR1 and CDR2 are LGHDT and YNNKEL (reference sequence). This CDR3 comprises 14 residues. The ends were cut back, 2 bases at V and 6 bases at J, with 11 bases in the middle.